This T cell receptor beta chain was identified in a study of blood T cells in healthy people across ages. Overall study findings and caveats: As age increased, TCR beta diversity per million T cells fell in a roughly linear fashion. For the donors, CMV status was unknown and possibly confounded expanded clonotype changes. Across samples, TCR beta diversity tracked strongly with naive T cell percentage. Fewer expanded clones and more diversity marked long-lived versus aged donors.

The CDR3 sequence is 14 residues long. Unmatched junction bases numbered 12, after V lost 7 bases and J lost 6 bases. CDR1 MNHNY and CDR2 SVGAGI come from the germline V gene (reference sequence). This clonotype appeared a few times. Its antigen is not identified. Sample-barcoded 5' priming and a J-beta primer mix drove a second PCR of roughly 6 to 12 cycles. TCRdb passed the 5' RACE reads through MiXCR, listing each CDR3 protein once. This table holds 1.5 million to 2 million distinct CDR3 sequences, roughly 27% found once. The sample was blood. This chain uses TRBV6-6 with TRBJ2-7; 7 bases are a match to TRBD1. The TCR was taken from a young woman in good health. The CDR3 DNA sequence: TGTGCCAGCATCAAGGACAGGTCCGGCGGCGAGCAGTACTTC. It specifies CASIKDRSGGEQYF.